Presented here are 8 T cell receptor beta chains from one specimen sequenced in a study of control samples from healthy donors and cancer patients. Using immunoSEQ multiplex PCR, the repertoire was profiled, and TCRdb retains in-frame clones only, with some absent. The sample holds around 130,000 clones, about nine tenths seen once. Sequencing was performed on blood. These receptors all stem from a man between 18 and 29 years old in good health.

This chain joins TRBV28 and TRBJ1-5; TRBD1 matches 7 bases. The germline CDR1 and CDR2 sequences are MDHEN and SYDVKM. The CDR3 is made up of 15 amino acids. V shed 2 bases, J shed 3 bases, and the junction held 4 bases outside the gene matches. The CDR3 reads CASSLDRAFNQPQHF. CDR3 in DNA: TGTGCCAGCAGTTTAGACAGGGCTTTCAATCAGCCCCAGCATTTT.

This clone was detected only once. This chain connects TRBV19 to TRBJ2-5, with 11 bases aligning to TRBD1. V shed 5 bases and J 4 bases; nucleotides not matched to a gene: 0. CDR3 size: 13 residues. Germline V gene lookup returns CDR1 LNHDA and CDR2 SQIVND (reference sequence). The CDR3 region is CASSGTGGETQYF. Written as DNA, the CDR3 is TGTGCCAGTAGTGGGACAGGGGGAGAGACCCAGTACTTC.

This chain connects TRBV11-2 to TRBJ2-7; 10 bases map to TRBD2. Germline loops: CDR1 SGHAT, CDR2 FQNNGV. V shed 2 bases and J 1 base; nucleotides not matched to a gene: 8. The CDR3 contains 17 residues. CDR3 in DNA: TGTGCCAGCAGCTTACCTCCGGGTAGCGGGAGGTCCTACGAGCAGTACGTC. Its translation: CASSLPPGSGRSYEQYV.

This chain connects TRBV30 to TRBJ1-6; a weak D match, TRBD1 (5 bases). Between the trimmed V and J ends, which lost 5 bases and 8 bases, there was a span of 13 bases. This CDR3 contains 13 residues. Per the germline V gene, CDR1 is GTSNPN and CDR2 is SVGIG (reference sequence). The CDR3 DNA reads TGTGCCTGGGGTCAGGGAGGCGATTCACCCCTCCACTTT. Amino acid sequence: CAWGQGGDSPLHF.

The chain couples TRBV18 to TRBJ2-4, with D maybe TRBD1 (6 bases). V was trimmed by 1 base and J by 6 bases, leaving 10 bases between them. The CDR3 spans 14 residues. CDR1 and CDR2 (germline): KGHSH, LQKENI. The CDR3 sequence is CASSPQDSRNIQYF. CDR3 bases: TGTGCCAGCTCACCACAGGACAGTCGAAACATTCAGTACTTC.

The chain links TRBV4-3 to TRBJ1-2; 10 bases align to TRBD1. V lost 0 bases and J lost 5; bases outside the gene matches: 9. The CDR3 covers 17 residues. The germline gives CDR1 LGHNA, CDR2 YSLEER. The CDR3 DNA reads TGCGCCAGCAGCCAAGATCCCCCGGGACAGGGGAGTTATGGCTACACCTTC. This translates into CASSQDPPGQGSYGYTF.

CDR3 nucleotide sequence: TGTGCCAGCAGCATTAGGACAGCCCTGAGGACCGGGGAGCTGTTTTTT. Protein product: CASSIRTALRTGELFF. This chain joins TRBV11-2 and TRBJ2-2; possible D gene TRBD1, 6 bases. Per the germline V gene, CDR1 is SGHAT and CDR2 is FQNNGV. This CDR3 is built from 16 residues. Trimming cost V 5 bases and J 5 bases, with 18 bases left between them.

The chain couples TRBV12-3 or TRBV12-4 to TRBJ2-1, with unresolved D. CDR3 length equals 12 residues. The V end was cut by 5 bases, the J end by 4 bases, with 6 bases between. For the CDR3, the DNA is TGTGCCAGCAGTGATCTTTACAATGAGCAGTTCTTC. Translation gives CASSDLYNEQFF.